The T cell receptor beta chain described here comes from a study of control samples from healthy donors and cancer patients. CDR1 is SGDLS and CDR2 is YYNGEE in the germline V gene. CDR3 length equals 12 residues. V lost 4 bases and J lost 4, with 8 bases in between. TCRdb's copy holds only in-frame clones and misses some; the assay was immunoSEQ multiplex PCR. The data contain around 100,000 clones, about 85% of them singletons. The clonotype comes from a woman in her 70s in good health. Material for sequencing was blood. The genes are TRBV9 and TRBJ1-1; no definite D call. CDR3 DNA: TGTGCCAGCAGCCGGGATTCCACTGAAGCTTTCTTT. Translated: CASSRDSTEAFF. The full variable domain, with the rest looked up from reference TRBV9 and TRBJ1-1, is DSGVTQTPKHLITATGQRVTLRCSPRSGDLSVYWYQQSLDQGLQFLIQYYNGEERAKGNILERFSAQQFPDLHSELNLSSLELGDSALYFCASSRDSTEAFFGQGTRLTVV.